This T cell receptor (beta chain) was sequenced for a study of T-cell memory formation after mild COVID-19. On the study more broadly: TCR clusters were mostly donor specific.

The CDR3 covers 15 residues. Per germline, CDR1 SGHRS and CDR2 YFSETQ. The V gene end was trimmed by 7 bases and the J gene end by 1 base; junction bases not matched to a gene: 9. A 5'RACE reaction primed in the constant segment made cDNA libraries of TCR alpha and TCR beta, and these carried sample barcodes and UMIs. MiXCR was run by TCRdb on the 5' RACE reads, yielding one entry per CDR3 protein. The sample lists 300,000 to 400,000 distinct CDR3 sequences, over 10% occurring once. Overall study findings and caveats: Pre-infection memory already had some responding clones, implying cross-reactive memory joined.

The table lists this clonotype with a few counts. The antigen is undetermined. V gene TRBV5-1 combines with J gene TRBJ2-3, with 7 bases that match TRBD2. This TCR derives from a man younger than 35 who had mild COVID-19 (a few samples of this study predate the infection). Cell type and time point are not known. The sequencing sample was made of PBMCs or a T cell subset sorted from them (not recorded which). CDR3 DNA: TGCGCCAGCGGACCCGGGACTAAGGGCACAGATACGCAGTATTTT. The encoded protein is CASGPGTKGTDTQYF.